The 12 T cell receptor beta chains listed next were all sequenced from one sample in a study of blood T cell repertoires in COVID-19. Clones were read by immunoSEQ multiplex PCR, and TCRdb kept only the in-frame ones, dropping some. The sample shows about 77,000 clones, 80% of them seen only once. The sequenced material came from peripheral blood. Receptors originate from a woman in her 70s with acute or convalescent COVID-19.

The V gene is TRBV4-1, the J gene TRBJ1-2; D is perhaps TRBD1 (5 bases). The CDR3 has 16 residues. Trimming took 0 bases from V and 6 from J, leaving 17 bases between them. Germline CDR1 reads MGHRA; CDR2 reads YSYEKL. CDR3 region: CASSQDGLGRAHGYTF. DNA for the CDR3: TGCGCCAGCAGCCAAGATGGTCTGGGCAGGGCCCATGGCTACACCTTC.

The chain combines TRBV6-2 or TRBV6-3 with TRBJ2-4; D uncertain. V lost 2 bases and J 0 bases, leaving 5 bases between the germline ends. Per germline, CDR1 MNHEY and CDR2 SVGEGT. The CDR3 sequence is 14 residues long. Here the CDR3 reads CASSYSIAKNIQYF. CDR3 DNA sequence: TGTGCCAGCAGTTACAGCATAGCCAAAAACATTCAGTACTTC.

This chain uses TRBV7-9 with TRBJ2-1; D gene uncertain. Trimming cost V 0 bases and J 10 bases, with 7 bases left between them. Germline loops: CDR1 SEHNR, CDR2 FQNEAQ (reference sequence). The CDR3 runs 12 residues. The CDR3 bases are TGTGCCAGCAGCTTAGCCCCTAGAGAGCAGTTCTTC. Protein sequence: CASSLAPREQFF.

The V gene is TRBV14, the J gene TRBJ1-1, with 10 bases aligning to TRBD1. The CDR3 contains 14 residues. Germline loops: CDR1 SGHDN, CDR2 FVKESK. V dropped 1 base and J dropped 6; count of bases not matched to a gene: 2. This CDR3 is CASSQVGTGAEAFF. The CDR3, as DNA: TGTGCCAGCAGCCAAGTGGGGACAGGGGCTGAAGCTTTCTTT.

The CDR3 protein is CASSYSNRQGEKLFF. The CDR3 DNA is TGTGCCAGCAGTTACTCGAACCGACAGGGCGAAAAACTGTTTTTT. This sequence joins TRBV6-5 and TRBJ1-4; the match to TRBD1 covers 7 bases. The V gene end was trimmed by 0 bases and the J gene end by 8 bases; junction bases not matched to a gene: 6. Germline-derived CDR1 and CDR2 are MNHEY and SVGAGI. This CDR3 has 15 residues.

V is TRBV4-1 and J is TRBJ1-1; 8 bases agree with TRBD1. Germline trimming cut 3 bases from V and 4 bases from J; bases unmatched to any gene: 19. The germline V gene encodes CDR1 MGHRA and CDR2 YSYEKL. CDR3 size: 19 residues. The CDR3 DNA reads TGCGCCAGCAGCCAGGGGGTCCAGGACAGGGCACCAAAGGGCACTGAAGCTTTCTTT. Its translation: CASSQGVQDRAPKGTEAFF.

The chain is built from TRBV6-2 or TRBV6-3 and TRBJ2-1; 9 bases line up with TRBD1. There are 14 residues in the CDR3. CDR1 is MNHEY, CDR2 SVGEGT, per germline. The V and J ends lost 0 bases and 7 bases, in that order; junction bases with no gene match: 1. CDR3 sequence reads: CASSYSQGANEQFF. In DNA form, the CDR3 reads TGTGCCAGCAGTTACTCACAGGGGGCAAATGAGCAGTTCTTC.

The chain combines TRBV29-1 with TRBJ1-2, with D hard to call. The V end lost 0 bases, the J end lost 3 bases, and 14 bases lay between the germline ends. The germline V gene has CDR1 SQVTM and CDR2 ANQGSEA. CDR3 size: 15 residues. The CDR3 DNA follows: TGCAGCGTTGAAGATAAGAGGTGGACTGACTATGGCTACACCTTC. Its protein is CSVEDKRWTDYGYTF.

The J gene is TRBJ2-3, the V gene TRBV5-8; 7 bases map to TRBD1. Germline assignment: CDR1 SGHTS and CDR2 YDEGEE. The CDR3 is made up of 15 amino acids. After removal of 0 bases from V and 10 bases from J, the junction contained 11 bases not matched to a gene. The DNA of the CDR3 is TGTGCCAGCAGCTTGGCAGGGGGACCCACAAGGGCGCAGTATTTT. The encoded protein is CASSLAGGPTRAQYF.

The table lists this clone with a few counts. This chain links TRBV24-1 with TRBJ2-1, with 8 bases lining up with TRBD2. Per the germline V gene, CDR1 is KGHDR and CDR2 is SFDVKD. The CDR3 covers 15 residues. The J segment lost 12 bases and the V segment lost 0 bases, leaving 9 bases of the junction unmatched. This CDR3 is CATSDLGGGFQMQFF. For the CDR3, the DNA is TGTGCCACCAGTGATTTGGGCGGGGGGTTTCAAATGCAGTTCTTC.

V gene TRBV5-6 combines with J gene TRBJ2-7; 7 bases agree with TRBD1. The CDR3 is made up of 13 amino acids. J gave up 4 bases and V 3 bases, and 4 bases lay outside the gene matches. Germline CDR1 reads SGHDT; CDR2 reads YYEEEE. The CDR3 region is CASSYGTAYEQYF. The CDR3 nucleotides are TGTGCCAGCAGCTATGGGACAGCTTACGAGCAGTACTTC.

This chain joins TRBV19 and TRBJ1-5; D unresolved. The germline CDR1 and CDR2 sequences are LNHDA and SQIVND (reference sequence). V was shortened by 2 bases and J by 5 bases, with 10 bases between the two germline ends. The CDR3 has 14 residues. The CDR3 loop is CASSITVTDQPQHF. The DNA of the CDR3 is TGTGCCAGTAGTATAACAGTTACTGATCAGCCCCAGCATTTT.